Listed here are 10 T cell receptor beta chains from one sample, sequenced in a study of cytomegalovirus exposure and HLA in healthy donors. PCR involved 60 Vbeta and 13 Jbeta primers. Only in-frame clones appear in the TCRdb table, and some are missing; sequencing was by immunoSEQ multiplex PCR. The sample comprises 130,000 or so clones, roughly three quarters of which are singletons, and 0.75% to 0.95% rests with the top ten. The sequenced material came from PBMCs. The receptor source for this set is a woman aged 55-69 years in good health and CMV-seronegative.

The chain joins TRBV28 to TRBJ2-7, with 8 bases fitting TRBD2. Germline CDR1 MDHEN, CDR2 SYDVKM. The V segment lost 5 bases and the J segment 0 bases; nucleotides outside the gene matches: 6. This CDR3 region has 15 residues. The CDR3 DNA is TGTGCCAGCAGTCCAAGCGGGACTAGCTCCTACGAGCAGTACTTC. It specifies CASSPSGTSSYEQYF.

The chain employs TRBV30 and TRBJ1-1; possible D gene TRBD1, 5 bases. The V end was cut by 3 bases, the J end by 8 bases, with 16 bases between. Per the germline V gene, CDR1 is GTSNPN and CDR2 is SVGIG (reference sequence). The CDR3 contains 13 residues. The CDR3 DNA sequence: TGTGCCTGGAGCGGGGGGACTGCGTCCGAAGCTTTCTTT. Encoded protein: CAWSGGTASEAFF.

There are a few counts of this clone. The chain links TRBV11-1 to TRBJ2-3; 8 bases are a match to TRBD1. The CDR3 spans 14 residues. From germline, CDR1 is SGHAT and CDR2 FQDESV (reference sequence). Germline trimming cut 1 base from V and 5 bases from J; bases unmatched to any gene: 2. CDR3 sequence reads: CASSLDRGRDTQYF. Written as DNA, the CDR3 is TGTGCCAGCAGCTTAGACAGGGGGAGAGATACGCAGTATTTT.

This clone has just a few counts. This chain connects TRBV9 to TRBJ2-1, with a tentative D call TRBD2 (6 bases). Between the trimmed V and J ends, which lost 3 bases and 5 bases, there was a span of 12 bases. The germline V gene has CDR1 SGDLS and CDR2 YYNGEE. There are 14 residues in the CDR3. CDR3: CASSGGGVNNEQFF. CDR3 nucleotides: TGTGCCAGCAGCGGGGGCGGGGTCAACAATGAGCAGTTCTTC.

The sample holds one count of this clone. The chain carries TRBV5-1 and TRBJ2-1, with 7 nucleotides matching TRBD2. The CDR3 loop spans 14 amino acids. V was clipped by 7 bases and J by 5 bases; unmatched bases: 9. CDR1 SGHRS and CDR2 YFSETQ come from the germline V gene. The CDR3 DNA reads TGCGCCAGCTCGGGGGGAAGTCCCCACAATGAGCAGTTCTTC. Protein product: CASSGGSPHNEQFF.

The chain carries TRBV6-4 and TRBJ2-3; 8 nucleotides line up with TRBD2. V shed 2 bases, J shed 9 bases, and the junction held 16 bases outside the gene matches. The CDR3 covers 17 residues. Germline values: CDR1 MRHNA, CDR2 SNTAGT. The CDR3 sequence: CASSDTKLSGGRSTQYF. The CDR3 bases are TGTGCCAGCAGTGACACCAAACTAAGCGGGGGTCGGTCGACGCAGTATTTT.

This chain links TRBV7-8 with TRBJ2-5, with D tentatively TRBD1 (5 bases). V was cut by 5 bases and J by 1 base, with 11 bases left in between. CDR3 length equals 14 residues. CDR1 is SGHVS and CDR2 is FQNEAQ in the germline V gene. The CDR3 sequence: CASSNGRGQETQYF. The CDR3 DNA is TGTGCCAGCAGCAACGGAAGGGGCCAAGAGACCCAGTACTTC.

This clone was detected once. The chain carries TRBV5-1 and TRBJ1-4; 9 nucleotides align to TRBD1. V was pared by 6 bases and J by 8 bases, with 8 bases of the junction left unmatched. The CDR3 runs to 14 residues. The germline V gene has CDR1 SGHRS and CDR2 YFSETQ. CDR3 sequence (DNA): TGCGCCAGCACTAAGGGACAGGGCAACGAAAAACTGTTTTTT. Its translation is CASTKGQGNEKLFF.

V usage is TRBV28 and J usage is TRBJ2-7, with TRBD1 identical over 7 bases. In germline, CDR1 is MDHEN, CDR2 SYDVKM. Trimming took 4 bases from V and 9 from J; bases not matched to a gene: 18. CDR3 length: 16 residues. CDR3 sequence reads: CASSWLQGLGSLGQYF. In DNA, the CDR3 is TGTGCCAGCAGTTGGTTACAGGGGCTGGGCAGTCTTGGGCAGTACTTC.

This chain links TRBV19 with TRBJ2-7, with D possibly matching TRBD1 (5 bases). V lost 3 bases and J lost 5, with 11 bases in between. CDR3 length equals 13 residues. Per germline, CDR1 LNHDA and CDR2 SQIVND (reference sequence). In DNA, the CDR3 is TGTGCCAGTAGTATCCCCCCAGGGCACGAGCAGTACTTC. Amino acids: CASSIPPGHEQYF.